These T cell receptor beta chains were read from a single sample in a study of blood T cells in healthy people across ages. TCRdb reprocessed the 5' RACE reads with MiXCR, giving one entry per CDR3 protein. The data hold 1.5 million to 2 million distinct CDR3 sequences, with roughly 27% observed a single time. Sequencing was carried out using blood. All receptors come from a woman in her twenties or thirties in good health. Each CDR3 is given with its conserved first and last residue. The order of the fields is V gene, J gene, CDR3 protein.

TRBV3-1,TRBJ1-5,CASSQVQQPQHF
TRBV20-1,TRBJ2-3,CSARPGTAPTDTQYF
TRBV18,TRBJ2-3,CASSPSKGPDTQYF
TRBV12-3/TRBV12-4,TRBJ2-1,CASRAGVVANEQFF
TRBV12-3/TRBV12-4,TRBJ2-3,CASSGTGLAFTDTQYF
TRBV11-2,TRBJ2-1,CASSLRGLPGINEQFF
TRBV20-1,TRBJ2-3,CSAPTLATSTDTQYF
TRBV20-1,TRBJ1-3,CSARDPSGRKAGNTIYF
TRBV27,TRBJ2-7,CASSLSGTGDAQYF
TRBV2,TRBJ1-2,CASSEAGRGYGYTF
TRBV10-3,TRBJ1-4,CAISHRENEKLFF
TRBV15,TRBJ1-6,CATSRNAGDSPPHF
TRBV12-3/TRBV12-4,TRBJ2-7,CASSFPGAGTYEQYF
TRBV20-1,TRBJ2-1,CSASSRTYNEQFF
TRBV5-1,TRBJ2-1,CASSTGRAGETANGQFF
TRBV9,TRBJ2-7,CASSLRTVDYEQYF
TRBV9,TRBJ1-1,CASSVESAQSMAFF
TRBV2,TRBJ2-5,CASRPRTSRETQYF
TRBV4-3,TRBJ2-7,CASSPTRGGSAYEQYF
TRBV18,TRBJ1-1,CASSPKGLNTEAFF
TRBV15,TRBJ1-2,CATSNTGPYTF
TRBV20-1,TRBJ2-1,CSAPDAGTGADEQFF
TRBV10-3,TRBJ2-5,CAIRPGTSGETQYF
TRBV20-1,TRBJ2-1,CSARPRVADLQRQFF
TRBV7-9,TRBJ2-3,CASSLLQGGVDAQYF
TRBV20-1,TRBJ1-4,CSARLLRHEKLFF
TRBV14,TRBJ1-4,CASSSGPTNEKLFF
TRBV7-2,TRBJ2-3,CASSPALQEDTDTQYF
TRBV5-1,TRBJ2-3,CASSDQRGGTDTQYF
TRBV10-3,TRBJ1-6,CAISVETRNTLHF
TRBV7-2,TRBJ1-2,CASSPTDISNYGYTF
TRBV6-6,TRBJ2-5,CASSNGGPQGTQYF
TRBV5-5,TRBJ2-5,CASSLVGRKETQYF
TRBV5-1,TRBJ2-5,CASSGTGEEYF
TRBV9,TRBJ2-3,CASSVGRGARDTQYF
TRBV3-1,TRBJ2-3,CASSQATDTDTQYF
TRBV29-1,TRBJ2-7,CSVFGSPNDEQYF
TRBV5-1,TRBJ2-3,CASSERGRASTDTQYF
TRBV7-7,TRBJ2-5,CASSWNSGGDSETQYF
TRBV9,TRBJ2-1,CASSVRGTSSYNEQFF
TRBV20-1,TRBJ1-6,CSAISGTTNSPLHF
TRBV11-2,TRBJ2-1,CASSPSSGRYNEQFF